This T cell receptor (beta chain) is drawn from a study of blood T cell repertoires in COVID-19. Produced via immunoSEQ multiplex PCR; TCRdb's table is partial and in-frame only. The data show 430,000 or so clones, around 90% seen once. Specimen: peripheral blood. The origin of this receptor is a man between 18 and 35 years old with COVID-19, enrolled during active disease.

In DNA, the CDR3 is TGTGCCAGCAGTGTCCCCGGAGGAGGCTACACCTTC. This codes for CASSVPGGGYTF. This chain joins TRBV2 and TRBJ1-2, with D hard to call. Trimming left V 4 bases short and J 8 bases short, with 11 bases between. Germline CDR1 reads SNHLY; CDR2 reads FYNNEI. This CDR3 is 12 amino acids long.